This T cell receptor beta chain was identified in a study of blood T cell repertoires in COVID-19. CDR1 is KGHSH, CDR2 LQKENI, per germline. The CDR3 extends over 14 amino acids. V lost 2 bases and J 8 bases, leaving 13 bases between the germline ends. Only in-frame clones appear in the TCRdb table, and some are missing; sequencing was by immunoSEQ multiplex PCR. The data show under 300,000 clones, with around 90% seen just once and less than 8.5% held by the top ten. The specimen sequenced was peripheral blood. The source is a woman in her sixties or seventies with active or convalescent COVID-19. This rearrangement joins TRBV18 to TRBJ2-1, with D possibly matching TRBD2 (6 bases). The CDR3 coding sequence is TGTGCCAGCTCACCATCGCGGGGTCTGCATGAGCAGTTCTTC. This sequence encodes CASSPSRGLHEQFF.